This TCR beta chain was recorded in a study of blood T cell dynamics during melanoma immunotherapy. Every bulk PBMC sample received the same 350 ng of DNA. Clones were sequenced by immunoSEQ multiplex PCR, and TCRdb holds only the in-frame ones, with some missing. The data hold roughly 6,800 clones, with approximately 80% observed a single time. The germline gives CDR1 MNHNY, CDR2 SVGAGI (reference sequence). Trimming at V came to 7 bases and at J to 3 bases, leaving 7 bases not matched to a gene. The CDR3 contains 15 residues. Indicated time point: week 3, after first cycle of checkpoint inhibitor. The sample here was blood, taken from a patient treated with checkpoint blockade. V and J are TRBV6-6 and TRBJ2-2; 8 positions agree with TRBD1. This clonotype was obtained from a human donor with melanoma. The CDR3 is CASTKGTGYTGELFF. CDR3 DNA sequence: TGTGCCAGCACCAAAGGGACAGGTTACACCGGGGAGCTGTTTTTT.